The rows below give T cell receptor beta chains drawn from one sample of a study of CD8 T cells in Susac syndrome. A single record per CDR3 protein comes from TCRdb applying MiXCR to the immunoSEQ multiplex PCR reads. This sample has 120,000 or so distinct CDR3 sequences, with about 93% found just once. The source material was CD8+ T cells from PBMCs. Receptors were obtained from a human donor with Susac syndrome. The CDR3 runs from the conserved cysteine through the conserved F or W. The order of the fields is V gene, D gene, clone size, J gene, CDR3 DNA, CDR3 protein. D genes are given only for firm matches. Size is stated for part of the rows, as once, few or many counts, or as a class when the clone is expanded.

V: TRBV7-3; D: .; size: .; J: TRBJ2-5; DNA: TGTGCCAGCAGCTTTGCGGCGGTACAAGAGACCCAGTACTTC; CDR3: CASSFAAVQETQYF
V: TRBV5-6; D: .; size: .; J: TRBJ1-5; DNA: TGTGCCAGCAGCTTGGCGGGGATTAGCAATCAGCCCCAGCATTTT; CDR3: CASSLAGISNQPQHF
V: TRBV4-2; D: TRBD2; size: .; J: TRBJ2-7; DNA: TGTGCCAGCAGCCAAGACCCACCGGGAGGGAATAGCGAGCAGTACTTC; CDR3: CASSQDPPGGNSEQYF
V: TRBV12-3/TRBV12-4; D: .; size: .; J: TRBJ2-7; DNA: TGTGCCAGCAGTTTAGTAGGGGCGGCCTACGAGCAGTACTTC; CDR3: CASSLVGAAYEQYF
V: TRBV4-1; D: .; size: .; J: TRBJ2-1; DNA: TGCGCCAGCAGCCAAGGACCGATTGATGAGCAGTTCTTC; CDR3: CASSQGPIDEQFF
V: TRBV19; D: .; size: .; J: TRBJ1-1; DNA: TGTGCCAGTAGTACGGGTTTAGGGAACACTGAAGCTTTCTTT; CDR3: CASSTGLGNTEAFF
V: TRBV5-4; D: .; size: .; J: TRBJ2-7; DNA: TGTGCCAGCAAGGCGGCGTGGGAGTCCTACGAGCAGTACTTC; CDR3: CASKAAWESYEQYF
V: TRBV2; D: .; size: .; J: TRBJ1-1; DNA: TGTGCCAGCAGTGAAGCGCTTTACACCACGAACACTGAAGCTTTCTTT; CDR3: CASSEALYTTNTEAFF
V: TRBV5-6; D: TRBD1; size: .; J: TRBJ2-7; DNA: TGTGCCAGCAGCGTCGACCCGGGACAGAGCTACGAGCAGTACTTC; CDR3: CASSVDPGQSYEQYF
V: TRBV15; D: .; size: .; J: TRBJ2-1; DNA: TGTGCCACCACCCCAGGAGAGCCTTCCTACAATGAGCAGTTCTTC; CDR3: CATTPGEPSYNEQFF
V: TRBV5-1; D: .; size: once; J: TRBJ2-1; DNA: TGCGCCAGCAGCTTGGCTCGAGATGAGCAGTTCTTC; CDR3: CASSLARDEQFF
V: TRBV12-3/TRBV12-4; D: TRBD2; size: .; J: TRBJ2-3; DNA: TGTGCCAGCGCCCGGGGGGGGGCACCAGATACGCAGTATTTT; CDR3: CASARGGAPDTQYF
V: TRBV27; D: TRBD1; size: .; J: TRBJ2-3; DNA: TGTGCCAGCAGTTTTTGGCAGGGGGATATCACAGATACGCAGTATTTT; CDR3: CASSFWQGDITDTQYF
V: TRBV12-3/TRBV12-4; D: .; size: once; J: TRBJ1-2; DNA: TGTGCCAGCAGTTTTGTCGGCGGGCAAAACTATGGCTACACCTTC; CDR3: CASSFVGGQNYGYTF
V: TRBV4-3; D: .; size: .; J: TRBJ1-1; DNA: TGCGCCAGCAGCCACCTCCCGGGGGTAGACGGACCGAACACTGAAGCTTTCTTT; CDR3: CASSHLPGVDGPNTEAFF
V: TRBV7-9; D: .; size: few; J: TRBJ1-2; DNA: TGTGCCAGCAGCTTAGGGACAGACTATGGCTACACCTTC; CDR3: CASSLGTDYGYTF
V: TRBV6-5; D: .; size: .; J: TRBJ2-5; DNA: TGTGCCAGCAGTAAGGGGTTCGAGACCCAGTACTTC; CDR3: CASSKGFETQYF
V: TRBV3-1; D: .; size: .; J: TRBJ2-4; DNA: TGTGCCGGGTGCAAGCCTAACAAAAACATTCAGTACTTC; CDR3: CAGCKPNKNIQYF
V: TRBV12-3/TRBV12-4; D: .; size: .; J: TRBJ1-1; DNA: TGTGCCAGCAGTTTAGCGGGGGCGGAAGCTTTCTTT; CDR3: CASSLAGAEAFF
V: TRBV25-1; D: TRBD2; size: once; J: TRBJ2-3; DNA: TGTGCCAGCAGTGTTTGGGGAAAGCGGGACGGCACAGATACGCAGTATTTT; CDR3: CASSVWGKRDGTDTQYF
V: TRBV20-1; D: .; size: .; J: TRBJ2-7; DNA: TGCAGTGCTAGAGATCCCGGGACGAACTACGAGCAGTACTTC; CDR3: CSARDPGTNYEQYF
V: TRBV7-9; D: .; size: .; J: TRBJ1-1; DNA: TGTGCCAGCAGCTTACCCCGGGACAACCTGAACACTGAAGCTTTCTTT; CDR3: CASSLPRDNLNTEAFF
V: TRBV13; D: TRBD1; size: .; J: TRBJ2-7; DNA: TGTGCCAGCAGTGGGACAGGGAAGGCCTACGAGCAGTACTTC; CDR3: CASSGTGKAYEQYF
V: TRBV9; D: .; size: once; J: TRBJ2-1; DNA: TGTGCCAGCTCTCACAGGGATGGCAATGAGCAGTTCTTC; CDR3: CASSHRDGNEQFF
V: TRBV12-3/TRBV12-4; D: .; size: once; J: TRBJ1-2; DNA: TGTGCCAGCACTCCAGTCCTAGATCTACGCTATGGCTACACCTTC; CDR3: CASTPVLDLRYGYTF
V: TRBV3-1; D: TRBD1; size: .; J: TRBJ2-3; DNA: TGTGCCAGCAGCCAAGACGGACAGGGTGTCACAGATACGCAGTATTTT; CDR3: CASSQDGQGVTDTQYF
V: TRBV30; D: TRBD1; size: .; J: TRBJ2-4; DNA: TGTGCCTGGACACCCGACAGGGGGGACATTCAGTACTTC; CDR3: CAWTPDRGDIQYF
V: TRBV12-3/TRBV12-4; D: TRBD1; size: .; J: TRBJ1-2; DNA: TGTGCCAGCAGTCCTACCCGGGACAGGGGGTCTTATGGCTACACCTTC; CDR3: CASSPTRDRGSYGYTF
V: TRBV27; D: TRBD1; size: once; J: TRBJ2-2; DNA: TGTGCCAGCAAGGGACAGACGAACACCGGGGAGCTGTTTTTT; CDR3: CASKGQTNTGELFF
V: TRBV24-1; D: .; size: once; J: TRBJ2-2; DNA: TGTGCCACCAGTGGAGCCAGGGTAAACACCGGGGAGCTGTTTTTT; CDR3: CATSGARVNTGELFF
V: TRBV20-1; D: .; size: .; J: TRBJ2-7; DNA: TGCAGTGCTAGAGATTCTCGTCTGATTAAAGGACAACTACCTCGGGAGCAGTACTTC; CDR3: CSARDSRLIKGQLPREQYF
V: TRBV9; D: TRBD2; size: .; J: TRBJ2-7; DNA: TGTGCCAGCAGCGTAGGTAGGCTAGCGGGCGAGCAGTACTTC; CDR3: CASSVGRLAGEQYF
V: TRBV19; D: .; size: .; J: TRBJ2-1; DNA: TGTGCCAGTACAATTTACAATGAGCAGTTCTTC; CDR3: CASTIYNEQFF
V: TRBV5-5; D: .; size: .; J: TRBJ2-2; DNA: TGTGCCAGCAGCTTGGCAGGGACGGAACCCGGGGAGCTGTTTTTT; CDR3: CASSLAGTEPGELFF
V: TRBV18; D: .; size: .; J: TRBJ1-2; DNA: TGTGCCAGCTCACCTACGGGGACAATAGCCTATGGCTACACCTTC; CDR3: CASSPTGTIAYGYTF
V: TRBV28; D: .; size: .; J: TRBJ2-5; DNA: TGTGCCAGCAGATTGAGTAAGGTCCAAACTTACCCCGAAGAGACCCAGTACTTC; CDR3: CASRLSKVQTYPEETQYF
V: TRBV30; D: .; size: .; J: TRBJ2-1; DNA: TGTGCCTGGGCTGGGGGGCGCAGCAATGAGCAGTTCTTC; CDR3: CAWAGGRSNEQFF
V: TRBV5-6; D: TRBD1; size: .; J: TRBJ1-1; DNA: TGTGCCAGCAGCTTGGCCGGGACAGGTCGTGAAGCTTTCTTT; CDR3: CASSLAGTGREAFF
V: TRBV28; D: .; size: .; J: TRBJ1-1; DNA: TGTGCCAGCAGTTCATACGGCGCGATGAACACTGAAGCTTTCTTT; CDR3: CASSSYGAMNTEAFF
V: TRBV9; D: TRBD2; size: .; J: TRBJ2-3; DNA: TGTGCCAGCAGCGAACGCGGGGGGGATACCACAGATACGCAGTATTTT; CDR3: CASSERGGDTTDTQYF
V: TRBV5-1; D: TRBD1; size: .; J: TRBJ1-2; DNA: TGCGCCAGACGACTTAGGGACAGGGAAGGTGGCTACACCTTC; CDR3: CARRLRDREGGYTF
V: TRBV29-1; D: .; size: .; J: TRBJ1-4; DNA: TGCAGCGTTGTGGTTTTGGAGGGAAAACTGTTTTTT; CDR3: CSVVVLEGKLFF
V: TRBV11-2; D: TRBD2; size: .; J: TRBJ2-3; DNA: TGTGCCAGCAGCTTTATGAGCGGGGGCCCGATTGGCACAGATACGCAGTATTTT; CDR3: CASSFMSGGPIGTDTQYF
V: TRBV7-3; D: .; size: .; J: TRBJ2-3; DNA: TGTGCCAGCAGCCCCCCTGATCGCACAGATACGCAGTATTTT; CDR3: CASSPPDRTDTQYF
V: TRBV5-4; D: TRBD1; size: .; J: TRBJ2-7; DNA: TGTGCCAGCAGCCCTGATCTGGCAGGGGGTAACGAGCAGTACTTC; CDR3: CASSPDLAGGNEQYF
V: TRBV7-2; D: TRBD2; size: .; J: TRBJ2-3; DNA: TGTGCCAGCAGCTTAGTAAGCGGGAGAACAGATACGCAGTATTTT; CDR3: CASSLVSGRTDTQYF